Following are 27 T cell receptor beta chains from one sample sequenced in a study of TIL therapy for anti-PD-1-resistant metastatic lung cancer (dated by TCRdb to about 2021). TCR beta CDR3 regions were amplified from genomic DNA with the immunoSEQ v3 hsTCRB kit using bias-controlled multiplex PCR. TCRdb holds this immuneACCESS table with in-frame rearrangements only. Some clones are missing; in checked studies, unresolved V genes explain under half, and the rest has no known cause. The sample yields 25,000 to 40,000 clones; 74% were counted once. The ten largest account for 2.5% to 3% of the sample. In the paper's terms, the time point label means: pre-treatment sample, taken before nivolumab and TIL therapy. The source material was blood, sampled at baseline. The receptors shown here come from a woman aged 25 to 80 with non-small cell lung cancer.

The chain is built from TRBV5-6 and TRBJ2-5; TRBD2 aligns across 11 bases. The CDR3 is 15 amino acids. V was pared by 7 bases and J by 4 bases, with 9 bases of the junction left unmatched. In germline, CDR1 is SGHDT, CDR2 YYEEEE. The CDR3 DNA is TGTGCCAGCGCACCCGGGACTAGCGGCTCAGAGACCCAGTACTTC. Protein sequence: CASAPGTSGSETQYF.

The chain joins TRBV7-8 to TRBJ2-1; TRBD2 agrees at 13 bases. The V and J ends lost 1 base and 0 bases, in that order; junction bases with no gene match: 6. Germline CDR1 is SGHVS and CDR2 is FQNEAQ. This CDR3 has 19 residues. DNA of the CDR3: TGTGCCAGCAGCTTAGATGGGACTAGCGGGATTAGCTCCTACAATGAGCAGTTCTTC. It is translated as CASSLDGTSGISSYNEQFF. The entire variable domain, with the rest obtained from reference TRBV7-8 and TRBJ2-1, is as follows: GAGVSQSPRYKVAKRGQDVALRCDPISGHVSLFWYQQALGQGPEFLTYFQNEAQLDKSGLPSDRFFAERPEGSVSTLKIQRTQQEDSAVYLCASSLDGTSGISSYNEQFFGPGTRLTVL.

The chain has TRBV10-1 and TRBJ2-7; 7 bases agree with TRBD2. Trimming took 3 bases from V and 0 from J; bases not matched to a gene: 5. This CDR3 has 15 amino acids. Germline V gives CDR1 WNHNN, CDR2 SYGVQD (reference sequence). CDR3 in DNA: TGCGCCAGCAGTGAAGGCGGGAGCTTCTCCTACGAGCAGTACTTC. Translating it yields CASSEGGSFSYEQYF.

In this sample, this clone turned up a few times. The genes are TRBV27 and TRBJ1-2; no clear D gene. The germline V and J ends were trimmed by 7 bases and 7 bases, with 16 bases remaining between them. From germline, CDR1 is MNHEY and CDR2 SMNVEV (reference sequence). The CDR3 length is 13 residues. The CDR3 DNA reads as TGTGCCAGCAACAAGGACGGCGCAAGTGGCTACACCTTC. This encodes CASNKDGASGYTF.

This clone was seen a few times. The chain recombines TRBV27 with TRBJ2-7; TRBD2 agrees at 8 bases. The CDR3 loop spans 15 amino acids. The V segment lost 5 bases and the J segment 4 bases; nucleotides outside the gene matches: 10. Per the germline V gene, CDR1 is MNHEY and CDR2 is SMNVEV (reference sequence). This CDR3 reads CASSLVGREGYEQYF. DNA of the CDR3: TGTGCCAGCAGTCTGGTCGGACGGGAGGGGTACGAGCAGTACTTC.

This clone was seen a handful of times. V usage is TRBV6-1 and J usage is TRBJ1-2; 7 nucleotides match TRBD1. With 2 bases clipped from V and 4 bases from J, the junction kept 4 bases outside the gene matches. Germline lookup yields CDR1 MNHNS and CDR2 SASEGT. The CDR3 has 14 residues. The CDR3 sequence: CASSELDRSYGYTF. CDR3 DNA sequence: TGTGCCAGCAGTGAATTGGACAGGTCCTATGGCTACACCTTC.

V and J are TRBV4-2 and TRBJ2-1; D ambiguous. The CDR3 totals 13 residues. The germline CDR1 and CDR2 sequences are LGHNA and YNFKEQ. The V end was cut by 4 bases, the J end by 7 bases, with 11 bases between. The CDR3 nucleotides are TGTGCCAGCAGCCTAAGGCAAGGGAATGAGCAGTTCTTC. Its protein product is CASSLRQGNEQFF.

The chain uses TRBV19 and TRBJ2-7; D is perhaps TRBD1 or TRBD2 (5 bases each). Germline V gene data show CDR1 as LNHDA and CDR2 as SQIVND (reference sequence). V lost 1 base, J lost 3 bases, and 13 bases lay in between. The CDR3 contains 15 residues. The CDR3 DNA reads TGTGCCAGTAGTATAGTGGTCGAGGGGATCTACGAGCAGTACTTC. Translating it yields CASSIVVEGIYEQYF.

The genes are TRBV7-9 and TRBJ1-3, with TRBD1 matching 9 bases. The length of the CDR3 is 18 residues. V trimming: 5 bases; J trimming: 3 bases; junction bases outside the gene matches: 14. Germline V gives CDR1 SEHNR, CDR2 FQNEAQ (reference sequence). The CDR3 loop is CASSHPPGDRVIGNTIYF. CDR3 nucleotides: TGTGCCAGCAGCCATCCCCCCGGGGACAGGGTGATTGGAAACACCATATATTTT.

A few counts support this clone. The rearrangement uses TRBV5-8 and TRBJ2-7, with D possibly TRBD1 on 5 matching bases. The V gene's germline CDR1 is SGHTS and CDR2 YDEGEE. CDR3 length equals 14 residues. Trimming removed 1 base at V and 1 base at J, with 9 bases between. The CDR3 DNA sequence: TGTGCCAGCAGCTTGTACAGGAATTCCTACGAGCAGTACTTC. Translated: CASSLYRNSYEQYF.

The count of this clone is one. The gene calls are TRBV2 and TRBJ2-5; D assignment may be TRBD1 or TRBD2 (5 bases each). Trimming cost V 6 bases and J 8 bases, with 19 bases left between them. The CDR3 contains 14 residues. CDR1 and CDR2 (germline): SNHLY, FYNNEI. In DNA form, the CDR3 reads TGTGCCAGCAGCACGGTGGGGCTGGAGGTCACCCAGTACTTC. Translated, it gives CASSTVGLEVTQYF. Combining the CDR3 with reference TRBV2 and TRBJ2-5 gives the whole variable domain EPEVTQTPSHQVTQMGQEVILRCVPISNHLYFYWYRQILGQKVEFLVSFYNNEISEKSEIFDDQFSVERPDGSNFTLKIRSTKLEDSAMYFCASSTVGLEVTQYFGPGTRLLVL.

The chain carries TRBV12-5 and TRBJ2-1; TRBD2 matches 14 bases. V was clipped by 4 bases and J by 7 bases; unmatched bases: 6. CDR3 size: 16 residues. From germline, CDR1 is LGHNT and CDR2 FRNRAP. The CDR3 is CASGSTSGRARNEQFF. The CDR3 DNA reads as TGTGCTAGTGGTTCGACTAGCGGGAGGGCGCGGAATGAGCAGTTCTTC.

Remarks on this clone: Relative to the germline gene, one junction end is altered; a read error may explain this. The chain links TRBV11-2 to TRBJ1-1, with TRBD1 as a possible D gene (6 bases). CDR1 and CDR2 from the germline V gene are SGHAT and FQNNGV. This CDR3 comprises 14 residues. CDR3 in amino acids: CASSFRGLNSEAFF. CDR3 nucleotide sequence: TGTGCCAGCAGCTTCAGGGGACTGAACTCTGAAGCTTTCTTT.

CDR3 region: CASSSGRRFPYEQYF. The CDR3 DNA sequence: TGCGCCAGCAGCTCGGGACGGCGGTTTCCCTACGAGCAGTACTTC. This chain links TRBV5-1 with TRBJ2-7; D may be TRBD1 or TRBD2 (5 bases each). Germline V lookup: CDR1 SGHRS, CDR2 YFSETQ. This CDR3 is 15 amino acids long. V shed 3 bases and J shed 2 bases, with 15 bases lying between them. Drawing the rest from reference TRBV5-1 and TRBJ2-7, the complete variable domain is KAGVTQTPRYLIKTRGQQVTLSCSPISGHRSVSWYQQTPGQGLQFLFEYFSETQRNKGNFPGRFSGRQFSNSRSEMNVSTLELGDSALYLCASSSGRRFPYEQYFGPGTRLTVT.

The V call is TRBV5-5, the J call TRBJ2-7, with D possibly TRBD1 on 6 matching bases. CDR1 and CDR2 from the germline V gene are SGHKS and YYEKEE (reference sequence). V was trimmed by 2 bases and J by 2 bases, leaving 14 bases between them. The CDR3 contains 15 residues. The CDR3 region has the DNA TGTGCCAGCAGCTTAGGACAGACAAGGACCTACGAGCAGTACTTC. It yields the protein CASSLGQTRTYEQYF.

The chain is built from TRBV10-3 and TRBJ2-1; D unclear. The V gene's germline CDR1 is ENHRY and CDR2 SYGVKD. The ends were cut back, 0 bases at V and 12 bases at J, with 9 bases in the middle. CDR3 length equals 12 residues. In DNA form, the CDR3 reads TGTGCCATCAGTGAGTCGGGGATGGGGCAGTTCTTC. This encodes CAISESGMGQFF.

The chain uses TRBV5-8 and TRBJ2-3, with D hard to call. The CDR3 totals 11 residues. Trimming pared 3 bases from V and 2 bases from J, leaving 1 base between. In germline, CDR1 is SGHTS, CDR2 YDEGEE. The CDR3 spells CASSYTDTQYF. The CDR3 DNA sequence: TGTGCCAGCAGCTACACAGATACGCAGTATTTT.

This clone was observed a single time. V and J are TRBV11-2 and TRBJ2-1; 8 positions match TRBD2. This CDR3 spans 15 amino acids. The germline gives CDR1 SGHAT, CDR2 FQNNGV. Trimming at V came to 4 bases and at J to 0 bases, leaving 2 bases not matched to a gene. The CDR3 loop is CASSSLAASYNEQFF. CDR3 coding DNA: TGTGCCAGCAGCTCACTAGCGGCCTCCTACAATGAGCAGTTCTTC.

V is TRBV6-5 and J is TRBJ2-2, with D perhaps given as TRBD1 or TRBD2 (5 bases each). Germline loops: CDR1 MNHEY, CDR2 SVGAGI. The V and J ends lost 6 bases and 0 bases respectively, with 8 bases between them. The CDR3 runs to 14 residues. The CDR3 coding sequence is TGTGCCAGCAGGGGACGCACGAACACCGGGGAGCTGTTTTTT. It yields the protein CASRGRTNTGELFF.

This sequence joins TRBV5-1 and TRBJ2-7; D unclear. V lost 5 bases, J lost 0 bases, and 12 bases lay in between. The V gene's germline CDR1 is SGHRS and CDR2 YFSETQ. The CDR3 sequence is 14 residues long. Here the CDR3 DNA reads TGCGCCAGCAGGGGAATCTCAAGCTCCTACGAGCAGTACTTC. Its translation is CASRGISSSYEQYF.

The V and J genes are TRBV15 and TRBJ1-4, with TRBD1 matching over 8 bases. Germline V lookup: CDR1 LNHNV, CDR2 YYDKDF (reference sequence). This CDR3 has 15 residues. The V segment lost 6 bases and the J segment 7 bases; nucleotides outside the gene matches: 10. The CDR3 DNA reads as TGTGCCACCAGAATAAGGACAGGGAGGGGTGAAAAACTGTTTTTT. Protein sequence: CATRIRTGRGEKLFF.

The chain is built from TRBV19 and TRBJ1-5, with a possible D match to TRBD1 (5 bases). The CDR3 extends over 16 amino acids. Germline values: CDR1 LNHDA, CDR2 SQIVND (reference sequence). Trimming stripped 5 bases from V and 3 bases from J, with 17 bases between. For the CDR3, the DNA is TGTGCCAGTAGTGCGCACCTGACAGATTTCAATCAGCCCCAGCATTTT. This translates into CASSAHLTDFNQPQHF.

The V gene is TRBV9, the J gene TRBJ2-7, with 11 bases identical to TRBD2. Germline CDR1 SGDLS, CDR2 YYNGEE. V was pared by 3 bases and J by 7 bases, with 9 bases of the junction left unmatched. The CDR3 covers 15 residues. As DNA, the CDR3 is TGTGCCAGCAGCGGAGGGACTAGCGGAGCGGGGGAGCAGTACTTC. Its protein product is CASSGGTSGAGEQYF.

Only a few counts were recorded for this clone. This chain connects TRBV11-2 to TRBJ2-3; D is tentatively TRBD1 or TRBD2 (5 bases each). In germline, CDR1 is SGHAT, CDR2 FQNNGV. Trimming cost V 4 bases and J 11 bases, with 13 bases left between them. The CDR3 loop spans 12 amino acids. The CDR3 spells CASSSRDLKQYF. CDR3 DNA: TGTGCCAGCAGCTCCCGGGACCTTAAGCAGTATTTT.

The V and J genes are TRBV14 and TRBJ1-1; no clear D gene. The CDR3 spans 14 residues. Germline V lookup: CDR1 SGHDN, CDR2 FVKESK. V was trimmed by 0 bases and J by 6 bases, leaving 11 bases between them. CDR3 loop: CASSQESGVSEAFF. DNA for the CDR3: TGTGCCAGCAGCCAAGAGAGTGGGGTCTCTGAAGCTTTCTTT.

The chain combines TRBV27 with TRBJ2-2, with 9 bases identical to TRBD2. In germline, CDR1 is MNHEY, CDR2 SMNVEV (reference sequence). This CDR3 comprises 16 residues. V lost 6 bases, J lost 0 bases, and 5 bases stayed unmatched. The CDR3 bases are TGTGCCAGCAGCCGGGGACTAGCTACGAACACCGGGGAGCTGTTTTTT. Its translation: CASSRGLATNTGELFF.

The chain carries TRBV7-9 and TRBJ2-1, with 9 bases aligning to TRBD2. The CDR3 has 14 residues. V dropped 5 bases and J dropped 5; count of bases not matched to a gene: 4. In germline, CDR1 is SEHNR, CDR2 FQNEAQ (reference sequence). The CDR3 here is CASSPWTSDNEQFF. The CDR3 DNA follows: TGTGCCAGCAGCCCTTGGACTAGCGACAATGAGCAGTTCTTC.